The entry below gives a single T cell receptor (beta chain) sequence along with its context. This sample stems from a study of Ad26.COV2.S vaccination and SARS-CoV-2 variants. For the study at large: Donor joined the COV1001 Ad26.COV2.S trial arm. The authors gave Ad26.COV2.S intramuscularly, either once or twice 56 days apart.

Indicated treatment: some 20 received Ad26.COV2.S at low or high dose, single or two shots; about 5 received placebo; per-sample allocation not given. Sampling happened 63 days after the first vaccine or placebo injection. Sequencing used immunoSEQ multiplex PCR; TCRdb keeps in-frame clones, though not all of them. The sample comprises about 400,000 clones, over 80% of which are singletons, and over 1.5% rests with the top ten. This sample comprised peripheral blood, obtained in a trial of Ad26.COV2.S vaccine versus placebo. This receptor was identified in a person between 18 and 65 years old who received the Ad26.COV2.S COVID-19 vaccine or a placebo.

The DNA of the CDR3 is TGTGCCACCAGCAGAGGTTTGGAGACTAACTATGGCTACACCTTC. The encoded protein is CATSRGLETNYGYTF. This chain joins TRBV15 and TRBJ1-2; the D is unclear. There are 15 residues in the CDR3. Germline V gene sequence: CDR1 LNHNV, CDR2 YYDKDF (reference sequence). Trimming removed 1 base at V and 0 bases at J, with 9 bases between.